This TCR beta chain was sequenced during a study of blood T cell repertoires in COVID-19. CDR1 is MNHEY and CDR2 is SMNVEV in the germline V gene (reference sequence). V shed 2 bases and J shed 9 bases, with 11 bases lying between them. The CDR3 totals 14 residues. A word on this clone: The same CDR3 also results from other DNA sequences found in this sample.

Some clones are missing from TCRdb's copy, which holds only in-frame ones; the method was immunoSEQ multiplex PCR. The table records a few hundred thousand clones, under 90% of them present only once. The chain couples TRBV27 to TRBJ1-6; perhaps TRBD1 as D (6 bases). The clonotype was recovered from a woman aged 18-30 years with acute or convalescent COVID-19. Material for sequencing was peripheral blood. Here the CDR3 reads CASSLARGRSPLHF. CDR3 sequence (DNA): TGTGCCAGCAGTTTAGCCAGGGGACGTTCACCCCTCCACTTT.